This entry concerns a single T cell receptor beta chain. Its antigen is not identified. TCRdb's table, derived via immunoSEQ multiplex PCR, lists solely in-frame clones and lacks some. This table has 70,000 to 100,000 clones, 75% to 90% appearing once. These data originate in a study of OX40 agonist ivuxolimab in advanced cancers. Study in general: The group had a mean age of roughly 65 years, ranged from roughly 20 to 80, and was roughly 83% male.

This CDR3 contains 12 residues. V was trimmed by 4 bases and J by 1 base, leaving 4 bases between them. Germline-derived CDR1 and CDR2 are MGHDK and SYGVNS. Study-wide results and limits: CD8+ T cells were the subset that, on average, had more expanded clones than CD4+. The study did not work out the antigen specificity of the expanded peripheral T cells. In the 0.1-3.0 mg/kg groups, partial responders showed among the lowest expansion.

The sequence was obtained from an adult with an advanced solid tumor such as melanoma, head and neck, liver or kidney cancer. Material: CD4+ or CD8+ T cells sorted from blood, obtained in a trial of the OX40 agonist ivuxolimab. V usage is TRBV25-1 and J usage is TRBJ1-1, with no clear D. CDR3 sequence reads: CASSVGNTEAFF. CDR3 bases: TGTGCCAGCAGTGTTGGGAACACTGAAGCTTTCTTT.